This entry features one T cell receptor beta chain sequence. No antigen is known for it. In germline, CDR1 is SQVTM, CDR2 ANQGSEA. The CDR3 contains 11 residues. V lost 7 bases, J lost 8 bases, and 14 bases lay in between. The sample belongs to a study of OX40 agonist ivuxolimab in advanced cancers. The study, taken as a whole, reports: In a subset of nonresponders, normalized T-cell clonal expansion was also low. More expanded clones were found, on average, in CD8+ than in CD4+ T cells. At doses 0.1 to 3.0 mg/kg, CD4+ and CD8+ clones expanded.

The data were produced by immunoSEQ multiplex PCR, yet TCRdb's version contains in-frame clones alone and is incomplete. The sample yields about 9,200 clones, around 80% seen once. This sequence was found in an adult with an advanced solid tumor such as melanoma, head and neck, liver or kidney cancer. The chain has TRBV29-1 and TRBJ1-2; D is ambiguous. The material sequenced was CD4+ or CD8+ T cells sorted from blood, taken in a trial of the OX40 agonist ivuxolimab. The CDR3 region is CSGTATEGYTF. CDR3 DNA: TGCAGCGGTACGGCCACGGAGGGCTACACCTTC.